This T cell receptor beta chain was found in a study of metastatic and nonmetastatic thyroid tumors. Each patient came to thyroid surgery without any prior treatment (of any kind). MiXCR was used by TCRdb to re-call the PCR reads. The table lists approximately 35,000 clones, 15% to 20% of them singletons. Germline trimming cut 4 bases from V and 1 base from J; bases unmatched to any gene: 9. Germline V gene sequence: CDR1 MDHEN, CDR2 SYDVKM. The CDR3 length is 16 residues. The V gene is TRBV28, the J gene TRBJ1-2, with 7 bases identical to TRBD1. The sample comprised blood. This TCR derives from a male donor with papillary thyroid cancer or a benign thyroid nodule (not recorded which). Some clones in this sample may be carry-over from other donors' samples. The CDR3: CASSSPGGSLNYGYTF. The CDR3 DNA follows: TGTGCCAGCAGTTCCCCAGGGGGGTCACTTAACTATGGCTACACCTTC.